This T cell receptor (beta chain) was recovered during a study of cytomegalovirus exposure and HLA in healthy donors. The PCR made use of 60 Vbeta and 13 Jbeta primers. Produced via immunoSEQ multiplex PCR; TCRdb's table is partial and in-frame only. The profile shows 160,000 or so clones, 80% of them singletons. The germline gives CDR1 LNHDA, CDR2 SQIVND (reference sequence). Between the trimmed V and J ends, which lost 8 bases and 4 bases, there was a span of 24 bases. The CDR3 covers 17 residues. The chain recombines TRBV19 with TRBJ1-5, with no clear D. Material: PBMCs. This TCR came from a young man in good health and CMV-seronegative. The CDR3 DNA reads as TGTGCCAGTCGAGGATGGAGATCGGGAGGGCTTAATCAGCCCCAGCATTTT. Amino acid sequence: CASRGWRSGGLNQPQHF.